The next 30 T cell receptor beta chains were all read from a single sample in a study of T cells in localized non-small cell lung cancer. The repertoire was sequenced with immunoSEQ multiplex PCR; TCRdb's copy has only in-frame clones and lacks some. The data contain 52,000 or so clones, 80% to 85% of them singletons. The material sequenced was peripheral blood mononuclear cells, taken before any cancer treatment. The receptor source for this set is a man aged 40 to 75 with stage III lung adenocarcinoma.

The rearrangement uses TRBV6-5 and TRBJ1-2; a weak D match, TRBD1 (5 bases). The CDR3 spans 12 residues. Per germline, CDR1 MNHEY and CDR2 SVGAGI. V gave up 2 bases and J gave up 9 bases, with 10 bases separating them. This CDR3 reads CASSYGGASYTF. The DNA of the CDR3 is TGTGCCAGCAGTTACGGAGGGGCTAGCTACACCTTC.

The J gene is TRBJ1-5, the V gene TRBV7-2, with D possibly matching TRBD1 (6 bases). The germline V gene encodes CDR1 SGHTA and CDR2 FQGNSA. There are 15 residues in the CDR3. With 1 base removed from V and 4 bases from J, the gap between germline ends came to 11 bases. The CDR3 sequence is CASSLVRGKNQPQHF. The CDR3 DNA follows: TGTGCCAGCAGCTTAGTAAGGGGGAAAAATCAGCCCCAGCATTTT.

The chain couples TRBV5-6 to TRBJ2-3; 7 nucleotides align to TRBD1. This CDR3 has 16 amino acids. Germline values: CDR1 SGHDT, CDR2 YYEEEE. V dropped 0 bases and J dropped 3; count of bases not matched to a gene: 7. CDR3 nucleotide sequence: TGTGCCAGCAGCTTGGAAGGGGGCTTAGGGACAGATACGCAGTATTTT. Translating gives CASSLEGGLGTDTQYF. The full variable domain, rest sourced from reference TRBV5-6 and TRBJ2-3, is DAGVTQSPTHLIKTRGQQVTLRCSPKSGHDTVSWYQQALGQGPQFIFQYYEEEERQRGNFPDRFSGHQFPNYSSELNVNALLLGDSALYLCASSLEGGLGTDTQYFGPGTRLTVL.

This rearrangement joins TRBV11-2 to TRBJ2-3; TRBD2 matches at 10 bases. J lost 6 bases, V lost 5 bases, and 11 bases had no gene match. The CDR3 is made up of 16 amino acids. From germline, CDR1 is SGHAT and CDR2 FQNNGV. In nucleotides, the CDR3 is TGTGCCAGCAGCCCCGAGTATCTAGCGGGGGTGGATACGCAGTATTTT. It encodes CASSPEYLAGVDTQYF.

The V gene is TRBV7-3, the J gene TRBJ1-1, with a tentative D call TRBD1 (5 bases). Germline-derived CDR1 and CDR2 are SGHTA and FQGTGA. Trimming stripped 7 bases from V and 2 bases from J, with 11 bases between. The CDR3 has 13 amino acids. The DNA of the CDR3 is TGTGCCAGCACCCTGGGACCTAACACTGAAGCTTTCTTT. Amino acid sequence: CASTLGPNTEAFF.

The chain recombines TRBV18 with TRBJ2-3, with 8 bases identical to TRBD2. V lost 0 bases to trimming and J lost 1 base; unmatched junction nucleotides: 6. This CDR3 region has 17 residues. Germline V gene sequence: CDR1 KGHSH, CDR2 LQKENI. In DNA form, the CDR3 reads TGTGCCAGCTCACCACCCCAAGCGGGAGTAGGCACAGATACGCAGTATTTT. Encoded protein: CASSPPQAGVGTDTQYF.

This chain joins TRBV29-1 and TRBJ2-7; TRBD1 aligns across 8 bases. The V gene's germline CDR1 is SQVTM and CDR2 ANQGSEA. The length of the CDR3 is 14 residues. J gave up 2 bases and V 5 bases, and 8 bases lay outside the gene matches. CDR3 loop: CSVYTGTGTYEQYF. The CDR3 DNA reads TGCAGCGTTTACACCGGGACAGGAACCTACGAGCAGTACTTC.

V and J are TRBV7-9 and TRBJ2-1; the match to TRBD1 covers 10 bases. Germline lookup yields CDR1 SEHNR and CDR2 FQNEAQ (reference sequence). This CDR3 comprises 15 residues. V dropped 1 base and J dropped 8; count of bases not matched to a gene: 5. CDR3 loop: CASSLGTGGTYEQFF. The CDR3 coding sequence is TGTGCCAGCAGCTTAGGGACAGGGGGTACCTATGAGCAGTTCTTC.

This sequence joins TRBV5-1 and TRBJ2-3; D unresolved. This CDR3 has 14 amino acids. In germline, CDR1 is SGHRS, CDR2 YFSETQ. V was trimmed by 0 bases and J by 0 bases, leaving 5 bases between them. The CDR3 sequence is CASSLDKSTDTQYF. The CDR3 DNA sequence: TGCGCCAGCAGCTTGGACAAAAGCACAGATACGCAGTATTTT.

The chain combines TRBV19 with TRBJ1-5; TRBD1 agrees at 7 bases. The germline gives CDR1 LNHDA, CDR2 SQIVND (reference sequence). V lost 9 bases to trimming and J lost 4 bases; unmatched junction nucleotides: 3. The CDR3 is 12 residues long. The CDR3 DNA sequence: TGTGCCAGCGGGACAGCTAATCAGCCCCAGCATTTT. Amino acids: CASGTANQPQHF.

CDR3 loop: CASSLKAGKEKLFF. CDR3 sequence (DNA): TGCGCCAGCAGCTTGAAGGCAGGGAAGGAAAAACTGTTTTTT. The chain links TRBV5-1 to TRBJ1-4; D is perhaps TRBD1 (5 bases). The CDR3 sequence is 14 residues long. Germline loops: CDR1 SGHRS, CDR2 YFSETQ. The V and J ends lost 1 base and 8 bases respectively, with 12 bases between them.

The chain uses TRBV20-1 and TRBJ1-5; no firm D call. The CDR3 spans 10 residues. Trimming pared 2 bases from V and 6 bases from J, leaving 2 bases between. Germline values: CDR1 DFQATT, CDR2 SNEGSKA (reference sequence). The DNA of the CDR3 is TGCAGTGCTAGAATTCAGCCCCAGCATTTT. This gives the protein CSARIQPQHF.

V gene TRBV5-6 combines with J gene TRBJ2-7; D may be TRBD1 (5 bases). The length of the CDR3 is 16 residues. V was trimmed by 4 bases and J by 0 bases, leaving 17 bases between them. CDR1 is SGHDT and CDR2 is YYEEEE in the germline V gene. In DNA, the CDR3 is TGTGCCAGCAGCCGCCAAGGGGCGGTAAGCTCCTACGAGCAGTACTTC. It translates to CASSRQGAVSSYEQYF. The complete variable domain, with remaining parts taken from reference TRBV5-6 and TRBJ2-7, reads DAGVTQSPTHLIKTRGQQVTLRCSPKSGHDTVSWYQQALGQGPQFIFQYYEEEERQRGNFPDRFSGHQFPNYSSELNVNALLLGDSALYLCASSRQGAVSSYEQYFGPGTRLTVT.

V usage is TRBV9 and J usage is TRBJ2-7; D gene ambiguous. The CDR3 runs to 14 residues. Trimming pared 0 bases from V and 1 base from J, leaving 8 bases between. Germline lookup yields CDR1 SGDLS and CDR2 YYNGEE. The CDR3 DNA reads as TGTGCCAGCAGCGTAGAACTCGGATCCTACGAGCAGTACTTC. Its translation: CASSVELGSYEQYF.

The J gene is TRBJ1-2, the V gene TRBV25-1; D perhaps matches TRBD1 (6 bases). V lost 5 bases to trimming and J lost 6 bases, with 16 bases between them. This CDR3 has 14 amino acids. Germline V lookup: CDR1 MGHDK, CDR2 SYGVNS. CDR3 bases: TGTGCCAGCAGTCCTTTGCCACAGGGTAATGGCTACACCTTC. Amino acid sequence: CASSPLPQGNGYTF.

This clone was seen a single time. This chain joins TRBV27 and TRBJ1-2; 11 nucleotides match TRBD1. CDR3 length: 17 residues. Per the germline V gene, CDR1 is MNHEY and CDR2 is SMNVEV (reference sequence). Trimming cost V 4 bases and J 4 bases; bases outside gene matches: 11. This CDR3 reads CASSSSLPGQGGYGYTF. The CDR3 DNA is TGTGCCAGCAGTTCATCTTTACCGGGACAGGGGGGCTATGGCTACACCTTC.

Only a few counts were recorded for this clone. The rearrangement joins TRBV29-1 to TRBJ1-1, with 10 bases matching TRBD1. The trim removed 3 bases at V and 6 bases at J, leaving 4 bases unmatched. CDR3 length equals 13 residues. CDR1 is SQVTM and CDR2 is ANQGSEA in the germline V gene. Written as DNA, the CDR3 is TGCAGCGTTGAGGACAGGGGGATGCCTGAAGCTTTCTTT. Translation: CSVEDRGMPEAFF.

The chain employs TRBV29-1 and TRBJ2-7, with D hard to call. The germline V gene has CDR1 SQVTM and CDR2 ANQGSEA. This CDR3 spans 12 amino acids. The V end lost 6 bases, the J end lost 3 bases, and 12 bases lay between the germline ends. This chain's CDR3 is CSVTETNYEQYF. CDR3 nucleotide sequence: TGCAGCGTCACAGAGACCAACTACGAGCAGTACTTC.

The chain recombines TRBV5-6 with TRBJ1-5, with TRBD1 identical over 9 bases. CDR1 is SGHDT, CDR2 YYEEEE, per germline. The V gene end was trimmed by 4 bases and the J gene end by 7 bases; junction bases not matched to a gene: 9. The length of the CDR3 is 15 residues. The CDR3 is CASSARTGAVQPQHF. CDR3 DNA: TGTGCCAGCAGCGCTCGGACAGGGGCGGTCCAGCCCCAGCATTTT.

This chain uses TRBV7-2 with TRBJ2-7; TRBD2 aligns across 10 bases. CDR1 SGHTA and CDR2 FQGNSA come from the germline V gene. The trim removed 5 bases at V and 0 bases at J, leaving 7 bases unmatched. The CDR3 is 16 amino acids. The CDR3 is CASSGLGLADSYEQYF. DNA for the CDR3: TGTGCCAGCAGCGGCCTAGGACTAGCGGACTCCTACGAGCAGTACTTC. Combining the CDR3 with reference TRBV7-2 and TRBJ2-7 gives the whole variable domain GAGVSQSPSNKVTEKGKDVELRCDPISGHTALYWYRQSLGQGLEFLIYFQGNSAPDKSGLPSDRFSAERTGGSVSTLTIQRTQQEDSAVYLCASSGLGLADSYEQYFGPGTRLTVT.

In its sample, this clone was seen a few times. The V gene is TRBV7-9, the J gene TRBJ2-7, with 7 bases identical to TRBD1. The CDR3 has 14 amino acids. From germline, CDR1 is SEHNR and CDR2 FQNEAQ (reference sequence). Trimming cost V 5 bases and J 5 bases; bases outside gene matches: 9. The CDR3 spells CASSPETGYNEQYF. The CDR3 DNA reads as TGTGCCAGCAGCCCGGAGACAGGGTATAACGAGCAGTACTTC.

The rearrangement joins TRBV11-1 to TRBJ1-2; D unclear. V lost 5 bases, J lost 5 bases, and 9 bases lay in between. The CDR3 has 12 amino acids. In germline, CDR1 is SGHAT, CDR2 FQDESV (reference sequence). The DNA of the CDR3 is TGTGCCAGCAGCCAAGGGCGTTATGGCTACACCTTC. This translates into CASSQGRYGYTF. Using reference TRBV11-1 and TRBJ1-2 for the parts outside the CDR3, the full variable domain is EAEVAQSPRYKITEKSQAVAFWCDPISGHATLYWYRQILGQGPELLVQFQDESVVDDSQLPKDRFSAERLKGVDSTLKIQPAELGDSAMYLCASSQGRYGYTFGSGTRLTVV.

This clone was observed a few times. The chain is built from TRBV6-1 and TRBJ1-2; 9 bases line up with TRBD1. The CDR3 is 15 residues long. Trimming took 4 bases from V and 6 from J; bases not matched to a gene: 9. The V gene's germline CDR1 is MNHNS and CDR2 SASEGT. The CDR3, as DNA: TGTGCCAGCAGTGTCCGGGACAGGGAATTGGATGGCTACACCTTC. Its translation: CASSVRDRELDGYTF.

The chain carries TRBV7-9 and TRBJ2-5; 7 bases map to TRBD2. CDR1 is SEHNR, CDR2 FQNEAQ, per germline (reference sequence). The V gene end was trimmed by 1 base and the J gene end by 5 bases; junction bases not matched to a gene: 10. The CDR3 has 16 residues. This CDR3 reads CASSLVPAGRRETQYF. The CDR3 bases are TGTGCCAGCAGCTTAGTGCCAGCGGGACGGAGGGAGACCCAGTACTTC.

In DNA, the CDR3 is TGTGCCAGCAGTCCTACTATAGGAAGCTCCTACAATGAGCAGTTCTTC. Translated: CASSPTIGSSYNEQFF. The chain employs TRBV5-5 and TRBJ2-1; D is unresolved. The V end was cut by 5 bases, the J end by 0 bases, with 15 bases between. Germline V lookup: CDR1 SGHKS, CDR2 YYEKEE (reference sequence). The CDR3 is made up of 16 amino acids.

The chain employs TRBV25-1 and TRBJ2-5; the D is unclear. CDR1 MGHDK and CDR2 SYGVNS come from the germline V gene. The CDR3 loop spans 12 amino acids. The germline V and J ends were trimmed by 1 base and 6 bases, with 6 bases remaining between them. The CDR3 region has the DNA TGTGCCAGCAGTGAATCAGGACAGACCCAGTACTTC. Amino acid sequence: CASSESGQTQYF.

This clone occurred a few times. The rearrangement uses TRBV7-9 and TRBJ1-4, with TRBD1 matching 9 bases. CDR1 is SEHNR and CDR2 is FQNEAQ in the germline V gene (reference sequence). With V trimmed by 5 bases and J by 8 bases, 6 bases remained unmatched. The CDR3 totals 14 residues. In DNA, the CDR3 is TGTGCCAGCAGCCCTACAGGGGGCGGGGAAAAACTGTTTTTT. Its translation is CASSPTGGGEKLFF.

The V gene is TRBV5-8, the J gene TRBJ1-1, with D possibly matching TRBD1 (5 bases). The CDR3 contains 14 residues. Germline V gene lookup returns CDR1 SGHTS and CDR2 YDEGEE. Trimming took 0 bases from V and 4 from J, leaving 10 bases between them. The CDR3 reads CASSLEGGVTEAFF. In nucleotides, the CDR3 is TGTGCCAGCAGCTTGGAGGGAGGGGTCACTGAAGCTTTCTTT.

A single count supports this clone. In the same sample, other DNA sequences code for this CDR3. The chain combines TRBV19 with TRBJ1-5, with D possibly matching TRBD1 (6 bases). Trimming removed 3 bases from V and 2 bases from J, with 11 bases in between. There are 15 residues in the CDR3. Germline V gives CDR1 LNHDA, CDR2 SQIVND (reference sequence). In DNA form, the CDR3 reads TGTGCCAGTAGTATCTCAGGGGACGGCAATCAGCCCCAGCATTTT. Its protein is CASSISGDGNQPQHF.

The CDR3 nucleotides read TGTGCCAGCAGCTTGCGCTTGAACACTGAAGCTTTCTTT. Its translation: CASSLRLNTEAFF. V is TRBV7-8 and J is TRBJ1-1, with D unresolved. The CDR3 totals 13 residues. Germline CDR1 reads SGHVS; CDR2 reads FQNEAQ. V dropped 3 bases and J dropped 0 bases, with 5 bases sitting between them.